The sequence of this TCR beta chain was determined in a study of blood T cells in healthy people across ages. The CDR3 is 12 residues long. Germline V gene data show CDR1 as GTSNPN and CDR2 as SVGIG (reference sequence). Trimming cost V 1 base and J 8 bases, with 11 bases left between them. Findings and caveats of the study: Per million T cells, TCR beta diversity dropped roughly linearly as age increased. Strong correlation existed between TCR beta diversity and naive T cell percentage. Among long-lived donors, naive CD4+ cells were more numerous and diversity higher than in aged donors.

Next came a second PCR, run for about 7 to 12 cycles, which used a sample-barcoded 5' primer along with a J-beta primer mix. TCRdb reprocessed the 5' RACE reads with MiXCR, giving one entry per CDR3 protein. The repertoire holds more than 800,000 distinct CDR3 sequences, with under 45% as singletons. A word on this clonotype: Its antigen remains unknown.

The chain has TRBV30 and TRBJ1-2, with D perhaps matching TRBD1 (5 bases). The sequenced sample was blood. This TCR derives from a woman in her sixties or seventies in good health. In DNA form, the CDR3 reads TGTGCCTGGAGTGCAGGGTCCTACGGCTACACCTTC. Protein sequence: CAWSAGSYGYTF.